This T cell receptor (beta chain) originates from a study of blood T cells in healthy people across ages. A remark on this clonotype: A much larger clone lies a single base off, so this may be a read error.

A second about 6 to 12 cycle PCR used barcoded and J-beta primers. A single record per CDR3 protein comes from TCRdb applying MiXCR to the 5' RACE reads. The sample lists roughly 680,000 distinct CDR3 sequences, 45% to 60% occurring once. Sample: blood. This TCR was sampled from a woman of 80 years or more in good health.

Here the CDR3 reads CASSVLPGRQGTQYF. DNA of the CDR3: TGTGCCAGCAGCGTCCTACCAGGCCGGCAAGGGACCCAGTACTTC. V gene TRBV9 combines with J gene TRBJ2-7; D not resolved. The last part of the DNA fits TRBJ2-5 better; the J call may be wrong. Germline V gene data show CDR1 as SGDLS and CDR2 as YYNGEE. The CDR3 extends over 15 amino acids.